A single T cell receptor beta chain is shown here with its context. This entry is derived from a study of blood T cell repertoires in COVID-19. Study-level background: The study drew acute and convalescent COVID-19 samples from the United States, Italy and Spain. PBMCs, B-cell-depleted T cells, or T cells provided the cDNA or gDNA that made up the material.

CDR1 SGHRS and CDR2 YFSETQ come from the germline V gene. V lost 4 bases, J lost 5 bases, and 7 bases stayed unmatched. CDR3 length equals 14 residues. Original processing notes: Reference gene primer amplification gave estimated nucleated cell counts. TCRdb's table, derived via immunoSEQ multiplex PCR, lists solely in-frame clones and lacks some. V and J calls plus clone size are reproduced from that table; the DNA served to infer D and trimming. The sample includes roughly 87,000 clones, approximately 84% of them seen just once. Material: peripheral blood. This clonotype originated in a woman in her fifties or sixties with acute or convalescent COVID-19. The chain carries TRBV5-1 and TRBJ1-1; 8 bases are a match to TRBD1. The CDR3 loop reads CASSQQGVRTEAFF. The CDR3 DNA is TGCGCCAGCAGCCAACAGGGGGTGAGAACTGAAGCTTTCTTT.